This T cell receptor beta chain is drawn from a study of vaccination effects on CD4 cells after COVID-19 (dated by TCRdb to between 2021 and 2024). Background for the entire study: Post-vaccine samples across the study were collected a median of 72 days after the second dose, with a range of 14 to 241. A total of 10 COVID-19 convalescent patients and several SARS-CoV-2-naive healthy vaccine recipients were included in the full study. The Oncomine TCR Beta short-read assay on an Illumina iSeq 100 was used to sequence cultures from other donors in the study. The study compared SARS-CoV-2 spike-specific CD4+ TCR repertoires before and after mRNA vaccination in COVID-19 convalescent patients and infection-naive vaccine recipients.

In the ViraFEST assay, PBMC were stimulated with viral peptide pools, and TCR sequencing was then used to find antigen-specific CD4+ T cell clonotypes based on their expansion. After less than 13 days of culture, CD4+ T cells were isolated with the EasySep CD4+ T cell isolation kit. Each participant received two doses of an mRNA SARS-CoV-2 vaccine, either BNT162b2 or mRNA-1273. Negative nucleocapsid antibody results before and after vaccination confirmed that the healthy vaccine recipients had no prior SARS-CoV-2 infection. A few million PBMC per well were cultured with approximately 10 ug/ml peptides in IMDM containing around 4.6% human AB serum, around 9.7 IU/ml IL-2 and gentamicin. On days 3 and 7, half of the culture medium was replaced with fresh IL-2-containing medium. Each peptide stimulation condition was cultured in triplicate wells unless otherwise noted. Using Ficoll-Paque Plus gradient centrifugation, PBMC were separated from whole blood and then either used fresh or cryopreserved at -140C. The overlapping peptide pools covered the spike proteins of SARS-CoV-2 and of the common cold coronaviruses HCoV-NL63, HCoV-OC43 and HCoV-229E. Genomic DNA was extracted from cultured CD4+ T cells with the QIAamp micro DNA kit.

Remarks on this clone: What this receptor recognizes is not known. No base quality information exists; no much larger clone differs at one position.

Libraries came from the immunoSEQ multiplex PCR assay. DNA from the cultured and isolated CD4+ T cells underwent TCR beta CDR3 sequencing. The original pipeline was this. The analysis removed non-productive TCR sequences, trimmed reads to the CDR3 region, and retained only CDR3s that were 7 or more amino acids long. The MANAFEST web app was used to pick out antigen-specific clonotypes by comparing their expansion in peptide wells with that in reference cultures. Positive clones required FDR<0.05 expansion versus reference and all other wells, odds ratio above 5, and frequency above 0.1% in two replicate wells. A clonotype was defined as cross-reactive if the clonotype was significantly expanded both in SARS-CoV-2 spike wells and in at least one common cold coronavirus spike condition. CDR3 similarity was assessed by Levenshtein distance using the stringdist R package, and unrooted trees were constructed with ape in R 3.6.1. The clones in this table, taken by TCRdb from immuneACCESS, are in-frame only. Not every clone is retained; where verified, under half of the shortfall comes from an unresolved V gene, and the cause of the rest is unknown. D and trimming were read from the DNA, whereas the V and J calls and clone size are those reported in that table. The sample records some 16,000 clones, about 70% of which are singletons. The ten largest clones take up approximately 17% of the sample.

The CDR1 and CDR2 encoded by the germline V gene are MNHNS and SASEGT. Deletion took 1 base off V and 7 bases off J, with a span of 1 base between the germline ends. The CDR3, cysteine through phenylalanine, is 11 amino acids long. The kept DNA is CDR3 alone, 33 bases in frame from the first base. Beyond this particular receptor, the publication reports: The study was limited by a small number of convalescent patients, and early post-infection timepoints were lacking. Marked clonal contraction was observed in both infection-induced and vaccine-induced clones at late post-vaccination timepoints, consistent with waning T cell responses. In healthy vaccine recipients, vaccine-induced clones were almost all SARS-CoV-2 mono-reactive, with only 1 of 255 cross-reactive with common cold coronaviruses.

Specimen: CD4+ T cells from PBMCs cultured with HCoV-NL63 spike peptides, collected after COVID-19 vaccination. The cell subset or site label for this specimen denotes: HCoV-NL63 spike overlapping peptide pool stimulation. Recombination connected TRBV6-1 to TRBJ2-2; no D gene can be assigned with confidence. The sequence was collected from a human donor who received a COVID-19 vaccine. The CDR3 protein: CASSEVGELFF. The bases are TGTGCCAGCAGTGAAGTCGGGGAGCTGTTTTTT.